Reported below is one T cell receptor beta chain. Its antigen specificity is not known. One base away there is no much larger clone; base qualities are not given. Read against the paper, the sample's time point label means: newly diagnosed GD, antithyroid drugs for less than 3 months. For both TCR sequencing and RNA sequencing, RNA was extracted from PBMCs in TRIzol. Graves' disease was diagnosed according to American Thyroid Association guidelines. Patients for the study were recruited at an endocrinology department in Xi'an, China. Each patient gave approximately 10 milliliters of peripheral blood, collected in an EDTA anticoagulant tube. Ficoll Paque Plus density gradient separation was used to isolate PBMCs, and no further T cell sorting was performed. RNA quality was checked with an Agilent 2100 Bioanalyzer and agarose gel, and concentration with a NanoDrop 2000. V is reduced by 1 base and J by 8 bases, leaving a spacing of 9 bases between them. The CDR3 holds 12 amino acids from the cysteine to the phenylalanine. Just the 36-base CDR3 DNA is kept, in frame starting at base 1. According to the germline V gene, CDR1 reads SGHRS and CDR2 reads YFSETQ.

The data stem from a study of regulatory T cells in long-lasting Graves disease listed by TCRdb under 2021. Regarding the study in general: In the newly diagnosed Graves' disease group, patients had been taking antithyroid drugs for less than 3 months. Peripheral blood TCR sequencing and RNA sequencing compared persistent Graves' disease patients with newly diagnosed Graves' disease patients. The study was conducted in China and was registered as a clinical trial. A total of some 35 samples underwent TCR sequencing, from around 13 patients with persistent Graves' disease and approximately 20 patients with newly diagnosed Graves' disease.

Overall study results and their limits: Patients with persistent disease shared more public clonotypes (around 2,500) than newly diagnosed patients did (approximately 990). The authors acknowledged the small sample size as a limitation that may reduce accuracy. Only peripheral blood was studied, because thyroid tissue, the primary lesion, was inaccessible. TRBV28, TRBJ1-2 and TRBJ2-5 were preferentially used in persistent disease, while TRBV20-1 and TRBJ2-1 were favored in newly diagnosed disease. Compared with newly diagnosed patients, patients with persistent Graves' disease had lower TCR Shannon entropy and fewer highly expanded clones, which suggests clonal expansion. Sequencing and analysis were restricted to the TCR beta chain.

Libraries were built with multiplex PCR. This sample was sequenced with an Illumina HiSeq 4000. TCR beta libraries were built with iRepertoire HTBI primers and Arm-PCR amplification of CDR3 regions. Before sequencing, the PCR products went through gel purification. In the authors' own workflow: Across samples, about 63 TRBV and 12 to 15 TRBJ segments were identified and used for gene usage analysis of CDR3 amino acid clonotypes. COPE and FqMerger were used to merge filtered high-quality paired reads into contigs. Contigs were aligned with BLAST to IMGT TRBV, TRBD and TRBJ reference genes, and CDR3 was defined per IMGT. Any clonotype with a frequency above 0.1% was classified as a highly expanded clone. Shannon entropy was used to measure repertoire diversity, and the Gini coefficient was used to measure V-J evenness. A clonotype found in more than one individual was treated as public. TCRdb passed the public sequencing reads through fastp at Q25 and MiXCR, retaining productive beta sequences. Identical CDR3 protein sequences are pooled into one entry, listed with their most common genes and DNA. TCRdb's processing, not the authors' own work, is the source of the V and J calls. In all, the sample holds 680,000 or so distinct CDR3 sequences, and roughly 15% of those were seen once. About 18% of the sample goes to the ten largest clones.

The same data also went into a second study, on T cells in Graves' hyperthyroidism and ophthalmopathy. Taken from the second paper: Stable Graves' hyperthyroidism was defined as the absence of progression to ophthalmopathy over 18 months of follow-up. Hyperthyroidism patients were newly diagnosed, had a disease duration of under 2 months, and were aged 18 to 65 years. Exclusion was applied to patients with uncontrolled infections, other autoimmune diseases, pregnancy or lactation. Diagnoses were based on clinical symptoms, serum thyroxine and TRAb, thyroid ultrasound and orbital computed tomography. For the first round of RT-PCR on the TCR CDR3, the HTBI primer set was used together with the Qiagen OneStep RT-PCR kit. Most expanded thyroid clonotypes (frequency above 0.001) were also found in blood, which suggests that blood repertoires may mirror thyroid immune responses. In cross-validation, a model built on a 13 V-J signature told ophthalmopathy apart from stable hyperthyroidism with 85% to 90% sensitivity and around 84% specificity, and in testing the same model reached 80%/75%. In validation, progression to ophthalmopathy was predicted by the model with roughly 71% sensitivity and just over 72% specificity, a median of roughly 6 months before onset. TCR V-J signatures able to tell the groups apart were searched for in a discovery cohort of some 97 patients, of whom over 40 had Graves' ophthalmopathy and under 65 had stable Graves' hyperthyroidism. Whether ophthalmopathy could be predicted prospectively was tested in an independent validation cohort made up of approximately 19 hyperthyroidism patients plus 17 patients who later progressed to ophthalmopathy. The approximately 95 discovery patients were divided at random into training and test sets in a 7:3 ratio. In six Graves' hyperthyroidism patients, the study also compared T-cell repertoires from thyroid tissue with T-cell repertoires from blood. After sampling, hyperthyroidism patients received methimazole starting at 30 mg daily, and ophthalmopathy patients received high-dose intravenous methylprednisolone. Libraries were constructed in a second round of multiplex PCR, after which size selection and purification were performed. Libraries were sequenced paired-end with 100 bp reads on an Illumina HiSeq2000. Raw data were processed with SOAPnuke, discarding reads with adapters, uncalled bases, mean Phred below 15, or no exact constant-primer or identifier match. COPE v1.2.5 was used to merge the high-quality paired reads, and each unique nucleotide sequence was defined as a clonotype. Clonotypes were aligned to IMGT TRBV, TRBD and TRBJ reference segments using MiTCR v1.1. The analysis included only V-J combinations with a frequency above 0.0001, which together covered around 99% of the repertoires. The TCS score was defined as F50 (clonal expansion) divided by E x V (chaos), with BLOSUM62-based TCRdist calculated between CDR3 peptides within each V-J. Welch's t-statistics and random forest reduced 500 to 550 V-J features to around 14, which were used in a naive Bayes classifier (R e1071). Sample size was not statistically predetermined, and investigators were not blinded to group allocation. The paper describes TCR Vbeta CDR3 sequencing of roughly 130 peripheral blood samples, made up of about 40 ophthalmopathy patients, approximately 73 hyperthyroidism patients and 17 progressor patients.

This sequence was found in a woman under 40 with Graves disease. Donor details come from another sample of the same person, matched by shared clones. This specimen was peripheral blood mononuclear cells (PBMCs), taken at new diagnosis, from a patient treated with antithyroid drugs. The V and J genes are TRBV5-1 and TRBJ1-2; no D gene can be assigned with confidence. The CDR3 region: CASSLKGRGYTF. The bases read TGCGCCAGCAGCTTGAAGGGAAGGGGCTACACCTTC.